A single sample gave rise to the 9 T cell receptor beta chains below, sequenced in a study of blood T cell repertoires in COVID-19. Generated by immunoSEQ multiplex PCR, the TCRdb table keeps only in-frame clones and is missing some. This table has fewer than 200,000 clones, roughly 85% appearing once. Specimen: peripheral blood. The receptors stem from a man between 35 and 55 years old with acute or convalescent COVID-19.

The chain couples TRBV11-3 to TRBJ1-5; D is undetermined. The germline V gene has CDR1 SGHNT and CDR2 YENEEA. This CDR3 is built from 10 residues. The V gene lost 7 bases and the J gene lost 7 bases, with 5 bases spanning the gap. The DNA for the CDR3 is TGTGCCAGCATACAGCAGCCCCAGCATTTT. Translated, it gives CASIQQPQHF.

The chain employs TRBV7-2 and TRBJ2-7; 8 bases agree with TRBD2. Germline CDR1 reads SGHTA; CDR2 reads FQGNSA. The V segment lost 0 bases and the J segment 3 bases; nucleotides outside the gene matches: 4. The length of the CDR3 is 15 residues. The CDR3 DNA sequence: TGTGCCAGCAGCTTAGCGTTCGCGGGGGGCTACGAGCAGTACTTC. Protein: CASSLAFAGGYEQYF.

V usage is TRBV11-3 and J usage is TRBJ2-1; 12 bases fit TRBD1. This CDR3 region has 13 residues. V dropped 5 bases and J dropped 8; count of bases not matched to a gene: 1. The V gene's germline CDR1 is SGHNT and CDR2 YENEEA. Here the CDR3 DNA reads TGTGCCAGCAGCGGGACAGGGGGCTATGAGCAGTTCTTC. Translated: CASSGTGGYEQFF.

V gene TRBV3-1 (or the pseudogene TRBV3-2) combines with J gene TRBJ1-2; 8 positions match TRBD1. The CDR3 has 12 amino acids. The germline CDR1 and CDR2 sequences are LGHDT and YNNKEL (reference sequence). Trimming at V came to 3 bases and at J to 12 bases, leaving 6 bases not matched to a gene. The CDR3 DNA reads as TGTGCCAGCAGCCATGGACAGGGAGTAAACACCTTC. Its translation is CASSHGQGVNTF.

The chain combines TRBV28 with TRBJ1-1, with D uncertain. This CDR3 has 13 amino acids. Trimming pared 5 bases from V and 1 base from J, leaving 8 bases between. Germline lookup yields CDR1 MDHEN and CDR2 SYDVKM. The CDR3 spells CASSLKWNTEAFF. In DNA, the CDR3 is TGTGCCAGCAGTCTTAAATGGAACACTGAAGCTTTCTTT.

This sequence joins TRBV5-4 and TRBJ2-1; no reliable D call. The germline V and J ends were trimmed by 4 bases and 5 bases, with 7 bases remaining between them. The germline gives CDR1 SGHNT, CDR2 YYREEE (reference sequence). The CDR3 is 12 residues long. The CDR3, as DNA: TGTGCCAGCAGCCCAAAAAACAATGAGCAGTTCTTC. Protein product: CASSPKNNEQFF.

The table lists this clone with a few counts. The rearrangement joins TRBV19 to TRBJ1-1; weak D call: TRBD1 (6 bases). The CDR3 has 17 residues. Germline loops: CDR1 LNHDA, CDR2 SQIVND (reference sequence). Trimming took 5 bases from V and 0 from J, leaving 19 bases between them. Written as DNA, the CDR3 is TGTGCCAGTAGTGCGTCAACAGGGAATCAGATGAACACTGAAGCTTTCTTT. Its translation is CASSASTGNQMNTEAFF.

This rearrangement joins TRBV7-9 to TRBJ1-2; D gene uncertain. CDR3 length: 13 amino acids. V dropped 5 bases and J dropped 0 bases, with 7 bases sitting between them. CDR1 SEHNR and CDR2 FQNEAQ come from the germline V gene (reference sequence). CDR3 sequence reads: CASSRTANYGYTF. CDR3 coding DNA: TGTGCCAGCAGCCGGACTGCTAACTATGGCTACACCTTC. The variable domain in full, completed from reference TRBV7-9 and TRBJ1-2, reads DTGVSQNPRHKITKRGQNVTFRCDPISEHNRLYWYRQTLGQGPEFLTYFQNEAQLEKSRLLSDRFSAERPKGSFSTLEIQRTEQGDSAMYLCASSRTANYGYTFGSGTRLTVV.

V usage is TRBV5-1 and J usage is TRBJ1-1, with D possibly TRBD1 on 5 matching bases. V dropped 4 bases and J dropped 0 bases, with 16 bases sitting between them. Germline CDR1 reads SGHRS; CDR2 reads YFSETQ. This CDR3 contains 16 residues. CDR3: CASSPRGGEVNTEAFF. In DNA, the CDR3 is TGCGCCAGCAGCCCCCGGGGAGGGGAGGTGAACACTGAAGCTTTCTTT. Filled out from reference TRBV5-1 and TRBJ1-1, the complete variable domain reads KAGVTQTPRYLIKTRGQQVTLSCSPISGHRSVSWYQQTPGQGLQFLFEYFSETQRNKGNFPGRFSGRQFSNSRSEMNVSTLELGDSALYLCASSPRGGEVNTEAFFGQGTRLTVV.